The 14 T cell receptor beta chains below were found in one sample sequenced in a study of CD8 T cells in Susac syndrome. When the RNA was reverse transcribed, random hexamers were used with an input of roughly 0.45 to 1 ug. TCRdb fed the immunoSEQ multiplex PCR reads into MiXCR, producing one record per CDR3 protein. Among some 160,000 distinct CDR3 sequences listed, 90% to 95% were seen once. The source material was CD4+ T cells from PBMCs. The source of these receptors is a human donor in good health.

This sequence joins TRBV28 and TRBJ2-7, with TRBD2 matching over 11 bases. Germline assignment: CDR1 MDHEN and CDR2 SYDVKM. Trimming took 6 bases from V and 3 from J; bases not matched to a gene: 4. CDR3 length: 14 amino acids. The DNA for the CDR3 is TGTGCCAGCAGGACTAGCGGGACGGGCTACGAGCAGTACTTC. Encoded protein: CASRTSGTGYEQYF.

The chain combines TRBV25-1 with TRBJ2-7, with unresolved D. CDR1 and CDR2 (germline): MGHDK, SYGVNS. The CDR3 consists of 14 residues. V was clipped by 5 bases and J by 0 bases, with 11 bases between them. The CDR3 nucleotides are TGTGCCAGCAGTCCTCGGACGTTCTCCTACGAGCAGTACTTC. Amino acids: CASSPRTFSYEQYF.

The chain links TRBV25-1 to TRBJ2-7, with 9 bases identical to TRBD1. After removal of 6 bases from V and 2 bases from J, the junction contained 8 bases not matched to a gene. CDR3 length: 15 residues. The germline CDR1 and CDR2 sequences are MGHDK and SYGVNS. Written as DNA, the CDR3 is TGTGCCAGCAGCGGACCGGGACAGGGTCCCTACGAGCAGTACTTC. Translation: CASSGPGQGPYEQYF.

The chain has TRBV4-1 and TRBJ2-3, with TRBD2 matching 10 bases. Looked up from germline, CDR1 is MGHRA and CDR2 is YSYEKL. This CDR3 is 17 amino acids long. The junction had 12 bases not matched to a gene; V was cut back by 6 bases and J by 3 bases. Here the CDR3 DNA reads TGCGCCAGCAGAGGTTTGGGGACTAGCGAAGCGACAGATACGCAGTATTTT. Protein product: CASRGLGTSEATDTQYF.

CDR3 sequence: CASSFDDNARAFF. CDR3 sequence (DNA): TGCGCCAGCAGCTTTGACGACAATGCCAGGGCTTTCTTT. The V call is TRBV5-1, the J call TRBJ1-1; D remains unclear. The V end was cut by 2 bases, the J end by 11 bases, with 16 bases between. The CDR3 runs 13 residues. Germline V CDR1 and CDR2: SGHRS, YFSETQ.

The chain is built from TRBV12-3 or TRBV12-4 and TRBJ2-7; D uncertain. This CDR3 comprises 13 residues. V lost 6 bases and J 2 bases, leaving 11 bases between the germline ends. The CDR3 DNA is TGTGCCAGCAGCGCTACGACCCCCTACGAGCAGTACTTC. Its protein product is CASSATTPYEQYF.

CDR3 bases: TGTGCCAGCAGTTATTGGGGGGACAGCTTCGAAGCTTTCTTT. This sequence encodes CASSYWGDSFEAFF. The chain has TRBV6-5 and TRBJ1-1; 7 nucleotides align to TRBD1. After removal of 3 bases from V and 8 bases from J, the junction contained 9 bases not matched to a gene. CDR3 length equals 14 residues. CDR1 is MNHEY and CDR2 is SVGAGI in the germline V gene.

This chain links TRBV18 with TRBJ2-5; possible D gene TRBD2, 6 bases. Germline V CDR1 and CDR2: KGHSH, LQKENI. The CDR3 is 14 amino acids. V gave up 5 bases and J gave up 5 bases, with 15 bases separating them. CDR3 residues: CASSKGGAVETQYF. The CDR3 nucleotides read TGTGCCAGCTCAAAGGGAGGTGCAGTCGAGACCCAGTACTTC. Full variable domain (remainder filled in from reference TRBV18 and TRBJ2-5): NAGVMQNPRHLVRRRGQEARLRCSPMKGHSHVYWYRQLPEEGLKFMVYLQKENIIDESGMPKERFSAEFPKEGPSILRIQQVVRGDSAAYFCASSKGGAVETQYFGPGTRLLVL.

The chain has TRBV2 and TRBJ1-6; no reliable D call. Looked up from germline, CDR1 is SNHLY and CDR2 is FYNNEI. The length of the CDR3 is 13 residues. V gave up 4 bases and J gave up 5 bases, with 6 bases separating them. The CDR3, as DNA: TGTGCCAGCAGTGGCATTAATAATTCACCCCTCCACTTT. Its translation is CASSGINNSPLHF.

The CDR3 reads CASSAAGTGVGTEAFF. The CDR3 nucleotides read TGCGCCAGCAGCGCGGCCGGGACAGGGGTTGGGACTGAAGCTTTCTTT. The V gene is TRBV5-1, the J gene TRBJ1-1, with TRBD1 identical over 10 bases. The CDR3 extends over 16 amino acids. CDR1 SGHRS and CDR2 YFSETQ come from the germline V gene. With V trimmed by 4 bases and J by 5 bases, 11 bases remained unmatched.

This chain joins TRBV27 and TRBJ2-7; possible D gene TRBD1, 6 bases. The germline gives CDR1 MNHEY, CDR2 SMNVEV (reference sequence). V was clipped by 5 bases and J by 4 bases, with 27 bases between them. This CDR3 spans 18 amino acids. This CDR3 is CASSPMKGTQSRIYEQYF. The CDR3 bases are TGTGCCAGCAGTCCCATGAAAGGGACACAGAGCAGAATTTACGAGCAGTACTTC.

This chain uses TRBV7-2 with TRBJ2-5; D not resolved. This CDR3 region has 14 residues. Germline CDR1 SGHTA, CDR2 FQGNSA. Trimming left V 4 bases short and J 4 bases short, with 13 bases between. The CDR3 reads CASSSGVSGETQYF. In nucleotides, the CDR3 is TGTGCCAGCAGCTCTGGGGTGTCGGGAGAGACCCAGTACTTC. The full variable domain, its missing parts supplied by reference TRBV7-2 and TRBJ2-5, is GAGVSQSPSNKVTEKGKDVELRCDPISGHTALYWYRQSLGQGLEFLIYFQGNSAPDKSGLPSDRFSAERTGGSVSTLTIQRTQQEDSAVYLCASSSGVSGETQYFGPGTRLLVL.

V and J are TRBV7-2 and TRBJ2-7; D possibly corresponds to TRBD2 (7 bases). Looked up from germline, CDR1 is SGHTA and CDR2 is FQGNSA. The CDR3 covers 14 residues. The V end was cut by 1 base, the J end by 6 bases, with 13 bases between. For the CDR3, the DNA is TGTGCCAGCAGCTTAGTGGGGGGGCCGGGCGAGCAGTACTTC. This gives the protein CASSLVGGPGEQYF. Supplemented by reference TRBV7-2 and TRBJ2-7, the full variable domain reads GAGVSQSPSNKVTEKGKDVELRCDPISGHTALYWYRQSLGQGLEFLIYFQGNSAPDKSGLPSDRFSAERTGGSVSTLTIQRTQQEDSAVYLCASSLVGGPGEQYFGPGTRLTVT.

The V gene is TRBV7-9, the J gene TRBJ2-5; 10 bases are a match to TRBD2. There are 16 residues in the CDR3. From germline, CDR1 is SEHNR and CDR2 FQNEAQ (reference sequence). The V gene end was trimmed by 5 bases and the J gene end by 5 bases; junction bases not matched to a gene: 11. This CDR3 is CASSTPATSGRETQYF. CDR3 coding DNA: TGTGCCAGCAGCACCCCCGCGACTAGCGGGCGGGAGACCCAGTACTTC.